This is a list of T cell receptor beta chains from one sample in a study of T cell repertoires in cytomegalovirus infection. TCRdb reprocessed the reads via MiXCR and lists one record per CDR3 protein. The sample has around 740,000 distinct CDR3 sequences, roughly 35% seen once. Material: PBMCs. The receptors derive from a human donor in good health (CMV status not recorded). Some clones in this sample may be carry-over from other donors' samples. Each CDR3 is given with its conserved first and last residue. The D gene is left open where the match is weak. Clone size is not always given. Where it is, it says once, few, many or a class for expanded clones.

j_call	d_call	clone_size	v_call	cdr3_aa	cdr3_nt
TRBJ1-1	NA	NA	TRBV19	CASSQRTVNTEAFF	TGTGCCAGTAGCCAGAGGACAGTGAACACTGAAGCTTTCTTT
TRBJ1-5	NA	NA	TRBV30	CAWSAHPNSNQPQHF	TGTGCCTGGAGCGCCCATCCCAACAGCAATCAGCCCCAGCATTTT
TRBJ1-3	TRBD1	NA	TRBV28	CASSETGGNGNTIYF	TGTGCCAGCAGTGAGACAGGGGGAAACGGAAACACCATATATTTT
TRBJ1-5	NA	NA	TRBV7-9	CASSLGWTAWEPQHF	TGTGCAAGCAGCTTAGGTTGGACCGCTTGGGAGCCCCAGCATTTT
TRBJ2-7	NA	NA	TRBV30	CAWSVLIRGNEQYF	TGTGCCTGGAGTGTGCTAATCAGGGGTAATGAGCAGTACTTC
TRBJ1-3	NA	many	TRBV7-9	CASSFHNVRRETGNTIYF	TGTGCCAGCAGCTTTCACAACGTCCGGAGGGAAACTGGAAACACCATATATTTT
TRBJ2-2	TRBD2	few	TRBV7-2	CASSLGAGGHGGELFF	TGTGCCAGCAGCTTAGGAGCGGGGGGGCATGGCGGGGAGCTGTTTTTT
TRBJ1-3	NA	NA	TRBV19	CATGAFGGYSGNTIYF	TGTGCCACCGGGGCCTTCGGAGGCTACTCTGGAAACACCATATATTTT
TRBJ1-4	TRBD1	few	TRBV7-2	CASSPDRVGEKLFF	TGTGCCAGCAGCCCCGACAGGGTGGGTGAAAAACTGTTTTTT
TRBJ1-1	NA	many	TRBV6-5	CASSSQGSTEAFF	TGTGCCAGCAGCTCTCAGGGGTCCACTGAAGCTTTCTTT
TRBJ2-3	NA	NA	TRBV28	CASSLRVRDTQYF	TGTGCCAGCAGTTTACGGGTTCGAGATACGCAGTATTTT